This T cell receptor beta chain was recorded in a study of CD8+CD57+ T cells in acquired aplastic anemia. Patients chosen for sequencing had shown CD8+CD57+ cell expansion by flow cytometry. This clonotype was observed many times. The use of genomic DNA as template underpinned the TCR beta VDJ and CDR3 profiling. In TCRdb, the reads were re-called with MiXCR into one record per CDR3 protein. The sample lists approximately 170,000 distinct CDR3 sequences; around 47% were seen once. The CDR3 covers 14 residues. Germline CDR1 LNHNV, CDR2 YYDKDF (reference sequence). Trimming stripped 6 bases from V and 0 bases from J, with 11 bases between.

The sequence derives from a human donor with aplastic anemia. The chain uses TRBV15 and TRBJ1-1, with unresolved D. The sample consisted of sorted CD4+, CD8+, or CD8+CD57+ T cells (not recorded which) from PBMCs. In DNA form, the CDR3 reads TGTGCCACCAGGAGGAGTAGGATGAACACTGAAGCTTTCTTT. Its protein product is CATRRSRMNTEAFF.